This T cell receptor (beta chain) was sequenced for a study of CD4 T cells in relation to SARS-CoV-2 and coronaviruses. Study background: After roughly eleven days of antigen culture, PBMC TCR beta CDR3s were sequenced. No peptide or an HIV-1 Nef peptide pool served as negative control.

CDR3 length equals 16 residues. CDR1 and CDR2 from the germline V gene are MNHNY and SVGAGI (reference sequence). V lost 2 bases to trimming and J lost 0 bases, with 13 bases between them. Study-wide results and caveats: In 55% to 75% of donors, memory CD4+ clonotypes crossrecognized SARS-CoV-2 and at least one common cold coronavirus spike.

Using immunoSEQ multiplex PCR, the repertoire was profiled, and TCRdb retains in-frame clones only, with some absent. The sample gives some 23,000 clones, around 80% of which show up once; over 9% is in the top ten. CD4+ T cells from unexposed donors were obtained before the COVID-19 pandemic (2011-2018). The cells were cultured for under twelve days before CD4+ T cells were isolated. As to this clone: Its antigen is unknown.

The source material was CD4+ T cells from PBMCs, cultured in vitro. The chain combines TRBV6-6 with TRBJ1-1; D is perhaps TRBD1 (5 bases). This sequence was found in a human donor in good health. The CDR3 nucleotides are TGTGCCAGCAGTTACGACTATGGGGGGATGAACACTGAAGCTTTCTTT. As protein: CASSYDYGGMNTEAFF.